What follows are 10 T cell receptor beta chains derived from one specimen sequenced in a study of T cell responses to AZD1222 COVID-19 vaccine. Profiling relied on immunoSEQ multiplex PCR, and the TCRdb table lists in-frame clones only, not all of them. Among tens of thousands of clones listed, 79% were seen once. The specimen was peripheral blood, collected on day 0 of MenACWY control vaccination. All receptors come from an adult in good health.

This sequence joins TRBV15 and TRBJ2-1; D is unresolved. V was cut by 0 bases and J by 12 bases, with 15 bases left in between. The CDR3 has 14 amino acids. Germline V gene data show CDR1 as LNHNV and CDR2 as YYDKDF (reference sequence). CDR3 region: CATSRDYTLSGQFF. Written as DNA, the CDR3 is TGTGCCACCAGCAGAGATTACACGCTAAGTGGGCAGTTCTTC. Full variable domain (missing parts from reference TRBV15 and TRBJ2-1): DAMVIQNPRYQVTQFGKPVTLSCSQTLNHNVMYWYQQKSSQAPKLLFHYYDKDFNNEADTPDNFQSRRPNTSFCFLDIRSPGLGDTAMYLCATSRDYTLSGQFFGPGTRLTVL.

The chain employs TRBV7-2 and TRBJ2-2; 7 bases agree with TRBD1. The CDR3 has 18 residues. In germline, CDR1 is SGHTA, CDR2 FQGNSA. The J segment lost 5 bases and the V segment lost 4 bases, leaving 16 bases of the junction unmatched. The CDR3 DNA follows: TGTGCCAGCAGCTCAAACTTGGGGCGACAGGGTGAGACCGGGGAGCTGTTTTTT. Translation: CASSSNLGRQGETGELFF.

CDR3 loop: CASSLGGGPYEQYV. CDR3 nucleotides: TGCGCCAGCAGCTTGGGAGGGGGACCCTACGAGCAGTACGTC. This chain links TRBV5-1 with TRBJ2-7; a weak D match, TRBD1 (6 bases). Trimming removed 0 bases from V and 2 bases from J, with 9 bases in between. The germline CDR1 and CDR2 sequences are SGHRS and YFSETQ. The CDR3 length is 14 residues.

This chain uses TRBV6-5 with TRBJ2-7, with 8 bases aligning to TRBD1. V was clipped by 5 bases and J by 6 bases; unmatched bases: 9. Germline CDR1 MNHEY, CDR2 SVGAGI. CDR3 length: 14 residues. In nucleotides, the CDR3 is TGTGCCAGCAGTCCAGGGGGACAGGCAGGCGAGCAGTACGTC. Its translation is CASSPGGQAGEQYV.

The chain carries TRBV7-8 and TRBJ1-6; possibly TRBD1 for D (6 bases). Trimming took off 5 bases at V and 6 bases at J, with 20 bases between the two ends. The CDR3 runs to 17 residues. Germline assignment: CDR1 SGHVS and CDR2 FQNEAQ. CDR3 DNA sequence: TGTGCCAGCAGCCAGCGGGGGGCGGGACGGCCTAATTCACCCCTCCACTTT. It is translated as CASSQRGAGRPNSPLHF.

J is TRBJ1-1 and V is TRBV18; D is undetermined. Germline CDR1 and CDR2: KGHSH and LQKENI. The CDR3 extends over 13 amino acids. V was cut by 6 bases and J by 1 base, with 9 bases left in between. The CDR3: CASSINGNTEAFF. The CDR3 DNA is TGTGCCAGCTCGATTAACGGGAACACTGAAGCTTTCTTT.

The V call is TRBV4-1, the J call TRBJ2-7; TRBD1 matches at 7 bases. This CDR3 is built from 15 residues. V was pared by 3 bases and J by 3 bases, with 8 bases of the junction left unmatched. Germline CDR1 MGHRA, CDR2 YSYEKL. In DNA form, the CDR3 reads TGCGCCAGCAGCCAGCTTACCGGGACAGTCTACGAGCAGTACTTC. This codes for CASSQLTGTVYEQYF.

This chain joins TRBV5-1 and TRBJ1-3; possibly TRBD1 for D (5 bases). The CDR3 is 17 amino acids. V lost 3 bases, J lost 0 bases, and 16 bases lay in between. Germline loops: CDR1 SGHRS, CDR2 YFSETQ. The CDR3 region has the DNA TGCGCCAGCAGCTCCTCAACAGGATCAAGCTCTGGAAACACCATATATTTT. It translates to CASSSSTGSSSGNTIYF.

The V gene is TRBV6-5, the J gene TRBJ1-1; D may be TRBD1 (6 bases). V was pared by 7 bases and J by 3 bases, with 18 bases between. The germline gives CDR1 MNHEY, CDR2 SVGAGI. This CDR3 region has 15 residues. The CDR3 here is CASKVPGARYTEAFF. The DNA of the CDR3 is TGTGCCAGCAAAGTCCCGGGGGCGCGTTACACTGAAGCTTTCTTT.

The chain uses TRBV14 and TRBJ1-2; D gene uncertain. Trimming shortened V by 0 bases and J by 2 bases, and 10 bases separated the two germline ends. This CDR3 region has 15 residues. Germline V gene data show CDR1 as SGHDN and CDR2 as FVKESK. The CDR3 sequence is CASSQDPGVNYGYTF. As DNA, the CDR3 is TGTGCCAGCAGCCAAGATCCCGGGGTAAACTATGGCTACACCTTC.